This record looks at one T cell receptor (beta chain) sequence and its context. This sample stems from a study of shared clonotypes between healthy human individuals. Germline V gene lookup returns CDR1 SGHRS and CDR2 YFSETQ. The trim removed 0 bases at V and 9 bases at J, leaving 9 bases unmatched. This CDR3 has 15 amino acids. The data were produced by immunoSEQ multiplex PCR, yet TCRdb's version contains in-frame clones alone and is incomplete. This sample has 2 million to 3 million clones; 93% occur once, and the top ten carry roughly 0.39%. This sequence joins TRBV5-1 and TRBJ2-7, with 10 bases identical to TRBD2. The sequenced sample consisted of naive CD4+ T cells from PBMCs. Sample subset: CD45RA+ positively selected. The clonotype was recovered from a man aged 18 to 35 in good health. Some clones in this sample may be carry-over from other donors' samples. The CDR3 reads CASSLEVVAGGTQYF. The CDR3 bases are TGCGCCAGCAGCTTGGAGGTGGTAGCGGGAGGAACGCAGTACTTC.